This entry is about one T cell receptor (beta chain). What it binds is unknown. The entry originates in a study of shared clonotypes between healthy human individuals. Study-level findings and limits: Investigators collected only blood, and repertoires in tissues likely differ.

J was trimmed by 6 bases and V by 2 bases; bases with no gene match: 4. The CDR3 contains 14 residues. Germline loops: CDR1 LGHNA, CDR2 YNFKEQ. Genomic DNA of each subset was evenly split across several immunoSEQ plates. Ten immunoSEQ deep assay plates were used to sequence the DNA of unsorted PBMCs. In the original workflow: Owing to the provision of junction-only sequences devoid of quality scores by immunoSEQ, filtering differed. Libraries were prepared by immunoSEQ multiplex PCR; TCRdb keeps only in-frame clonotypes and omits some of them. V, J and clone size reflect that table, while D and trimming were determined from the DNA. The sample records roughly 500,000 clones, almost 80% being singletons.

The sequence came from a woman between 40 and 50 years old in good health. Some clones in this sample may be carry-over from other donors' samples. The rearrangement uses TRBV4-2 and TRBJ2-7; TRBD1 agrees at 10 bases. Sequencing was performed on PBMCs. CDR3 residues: CASSQTGTGVEQYF. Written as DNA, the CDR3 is TGTGCCAGCAGCCAAACCGGGACAGGGGTCGAGCAGTACTTC.